What follows is one TCR beta chain and its context. Its target is not known. The read terminates 3 residues ahead of where the CDR3 ends, so the germline J gene completes it. The repertoire was sequenced with immunoSEQ multiplex PCR; TCRdb's copy has only in-frame clones and lacks some. Recorded for this sample: about 48,000 clones. The sample originates from a study of T cells in women clearing cervical HPV infection. Germline CDR1 is SGDLS and CDR2 is YYNGEE. The CDR3 has 15 residues. Trimming at V came to 6 bases and at J to 1 base, leaving 6 bases not matched to a gene. Points from the study as a whole: Richness differences could reflect unmeasured T-cell content per sample. Timing of associations relative to infection is unclear; T-cell subsets were not isolated.

This receptor was taken from a woman aged 18 to 75 with a cervical HPV16 infection that either progressed to CIN3+ or cleared (not recorded which). The chain employs TRBV9 and TRBJ1-1; TRBD1 matches at 10 bases. The source material was blood buffy coat. The sequenced part of the CDR3 DNA is TGTGCCAGCACGGGGACAGGGGTCGCGAACACTGAA. This sequence encodes CASTGTGVANTE. The entire CDR3 reads CASTGTGVANTEAFF. Filled out from reference TRBV9 and TRBJ1-1, the complete variable domain reads DSGVTQTPKHLITATGQRVTLRCSPRSGDLSVYWYQQSLDQGLQFLIQYYNGEERAKGNILERFSAQQFPDLHSELNLSSLELGDSALYFCASTGTGVANTEAFFGQGTRLTVV.